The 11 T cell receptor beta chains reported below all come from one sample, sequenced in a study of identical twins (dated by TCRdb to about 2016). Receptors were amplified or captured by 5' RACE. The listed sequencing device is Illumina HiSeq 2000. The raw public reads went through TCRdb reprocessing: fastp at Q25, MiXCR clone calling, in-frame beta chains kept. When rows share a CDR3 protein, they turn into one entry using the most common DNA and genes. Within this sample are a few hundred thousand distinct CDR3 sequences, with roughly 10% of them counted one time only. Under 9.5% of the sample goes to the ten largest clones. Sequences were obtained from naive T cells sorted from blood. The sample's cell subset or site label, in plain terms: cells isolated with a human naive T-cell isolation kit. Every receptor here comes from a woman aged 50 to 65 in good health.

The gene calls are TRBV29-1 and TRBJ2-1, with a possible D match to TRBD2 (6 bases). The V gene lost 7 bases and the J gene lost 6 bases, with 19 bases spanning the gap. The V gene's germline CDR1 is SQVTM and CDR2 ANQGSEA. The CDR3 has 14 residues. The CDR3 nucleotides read TGCAGCGGAGAATTACTAGCTGGAGTCAATGAGCAGTTCTTC. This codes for CSGELLAGVNEQFF.

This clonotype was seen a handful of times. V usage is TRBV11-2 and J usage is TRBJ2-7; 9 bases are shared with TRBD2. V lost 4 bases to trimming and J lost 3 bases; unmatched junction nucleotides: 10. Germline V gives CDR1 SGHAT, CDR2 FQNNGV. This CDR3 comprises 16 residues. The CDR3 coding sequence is TGTGCCAGCAGCTCCGATCGACTAGCGGTTGTCTACGAGCAGTACTTC. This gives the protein CASSSDRLAVVYEQYF.

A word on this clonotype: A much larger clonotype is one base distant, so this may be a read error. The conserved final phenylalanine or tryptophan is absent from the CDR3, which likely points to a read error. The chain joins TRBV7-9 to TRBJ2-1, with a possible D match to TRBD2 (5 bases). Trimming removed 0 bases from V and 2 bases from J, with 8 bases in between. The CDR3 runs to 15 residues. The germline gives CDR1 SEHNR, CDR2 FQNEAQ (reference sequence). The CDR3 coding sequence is TGTGCCAGCAGCTTAGCGGGAGCACCCTACAATGAGCAGTTCCTC. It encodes CASSLAGAPYNEQFL.

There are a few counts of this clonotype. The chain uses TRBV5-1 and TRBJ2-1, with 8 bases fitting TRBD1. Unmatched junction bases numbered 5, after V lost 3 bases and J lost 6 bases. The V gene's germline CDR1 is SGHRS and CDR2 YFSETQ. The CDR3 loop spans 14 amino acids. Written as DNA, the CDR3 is TGCGCCAGCAGCTCCGGACAGGGAGGCAATGAGCAGTTCTTC. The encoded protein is CASSSGQGGNEQFF.

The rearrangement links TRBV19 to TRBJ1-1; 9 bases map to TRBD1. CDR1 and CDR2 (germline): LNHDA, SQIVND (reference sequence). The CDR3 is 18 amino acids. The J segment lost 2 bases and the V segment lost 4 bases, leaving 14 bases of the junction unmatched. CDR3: CASSTYLTQTGGNTEAFF. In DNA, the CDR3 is TGTGCCAGTAGTACCTACTTAACTCAGACAGGGGGAAACACTGAAGCTTTCTTT. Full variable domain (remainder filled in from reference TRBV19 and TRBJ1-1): DGGITQSPKYLFRKEGQNVTLSCEQNLNHDAMYWYRQDPGQGLRLIYYSQIVNDFQKGDIAEGYSVSREKKESFPLTVTSAQKNPTAFYLCASSTYLTQTGGNTEAFFGQGTRLTVV.

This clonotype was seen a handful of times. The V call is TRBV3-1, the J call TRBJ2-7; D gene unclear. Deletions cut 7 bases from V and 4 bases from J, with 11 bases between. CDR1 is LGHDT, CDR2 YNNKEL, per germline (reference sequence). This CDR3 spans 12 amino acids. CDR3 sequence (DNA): TGTGCCAGCACCCCGGATGGATACGAGCAGTACTTC. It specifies CASTPDGYEQYF.

DNA for the CDR3: TGCGCCAGCAGGCTCTTCCTGTGGACGGAGCAGTACTTC. As protein: CASRLFLWTEQYF. This sequence joins TRBV5-1 and TRBJ2-7; D is undetermined. Germline assignment: CDR1 SGHRS and CDR2 YFSETQ. The CDR3 has 13 residues. V lost 5 bases, J lost 7 bases, and 16 bases lay in between. Combining the CDR3 with reference TRBV5-1 and TRBJ2-7 gives the whole variable domain KAGVTQTPRYLIKTRGQQVTLSCSPISGHRSVSWYQQTPGQGLQFLFEYFSETQRNKGNFPGRFSGRQFSNSRSEMNVSTLELGDSALYLCASRLFLWTEQYFGPGTRLTVT.

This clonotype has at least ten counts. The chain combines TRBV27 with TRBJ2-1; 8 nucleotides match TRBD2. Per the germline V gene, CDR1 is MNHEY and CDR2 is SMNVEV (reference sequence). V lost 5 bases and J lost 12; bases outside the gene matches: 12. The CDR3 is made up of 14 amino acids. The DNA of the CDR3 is TGTGCCAGCAGTACTCTGCAAACTAGCGGCTCGCAGTTCTTC. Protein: CASSTLQTSGSQFF.

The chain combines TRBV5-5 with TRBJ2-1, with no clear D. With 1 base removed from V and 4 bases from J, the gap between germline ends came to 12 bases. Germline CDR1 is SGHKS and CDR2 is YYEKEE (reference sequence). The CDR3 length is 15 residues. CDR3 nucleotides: TGTGCCAGCAGCTTGCAGCCCGTTGTGTACAATGAGCAGTTCTTC. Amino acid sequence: CASSLQPVVYNEQFF.

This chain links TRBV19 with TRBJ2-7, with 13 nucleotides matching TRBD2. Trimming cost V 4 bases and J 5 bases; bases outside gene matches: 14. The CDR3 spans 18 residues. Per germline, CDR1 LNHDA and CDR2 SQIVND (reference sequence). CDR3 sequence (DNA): TGTGCCAGTAGTAGGACAGGGGTCGTCGGGACTAGCGGGAACGAGCAGTACTTC. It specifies CASSRTGVVGTSGNEQYF.

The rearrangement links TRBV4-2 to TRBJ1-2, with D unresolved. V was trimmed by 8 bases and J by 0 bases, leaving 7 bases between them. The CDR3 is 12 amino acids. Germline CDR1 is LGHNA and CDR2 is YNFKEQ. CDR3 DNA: TGTGCCAGCGGCCGCGCTAACTATGGCTACACCTTC. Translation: CASGRANYGYTF.